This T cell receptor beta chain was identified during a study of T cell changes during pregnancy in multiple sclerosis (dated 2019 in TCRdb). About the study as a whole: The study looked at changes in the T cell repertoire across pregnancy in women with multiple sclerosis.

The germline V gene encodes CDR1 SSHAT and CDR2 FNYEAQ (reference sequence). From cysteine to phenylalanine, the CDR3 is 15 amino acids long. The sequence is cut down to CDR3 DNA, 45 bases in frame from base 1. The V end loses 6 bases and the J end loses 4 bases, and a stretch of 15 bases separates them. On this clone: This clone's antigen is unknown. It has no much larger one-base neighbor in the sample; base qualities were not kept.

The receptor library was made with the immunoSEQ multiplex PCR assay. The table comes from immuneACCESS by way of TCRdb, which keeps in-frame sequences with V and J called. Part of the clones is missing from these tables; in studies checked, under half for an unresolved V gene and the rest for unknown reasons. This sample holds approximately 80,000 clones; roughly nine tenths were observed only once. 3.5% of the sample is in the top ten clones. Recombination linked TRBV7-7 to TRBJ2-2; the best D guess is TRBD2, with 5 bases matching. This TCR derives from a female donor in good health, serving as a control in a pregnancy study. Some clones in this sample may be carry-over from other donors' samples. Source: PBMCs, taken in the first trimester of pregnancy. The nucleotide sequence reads TGTGCCAGCAGGAGCGGACGGGGAACCACCGGGGAGCTGTTTTTT. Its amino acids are CASRSGRGTTGELFF.